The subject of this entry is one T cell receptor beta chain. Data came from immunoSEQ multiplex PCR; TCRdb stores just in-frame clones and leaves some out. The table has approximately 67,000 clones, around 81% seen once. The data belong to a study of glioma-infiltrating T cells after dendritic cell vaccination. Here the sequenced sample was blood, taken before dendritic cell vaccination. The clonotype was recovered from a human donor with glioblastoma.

The CDR3 DNA follows: TGCGCCAGCAGCATGACAGGGGGCGGCGAGCAGTACTTC. Residues: CASSMTGGGEQYF. V is TRBV5-1 and J is TRBJ2-7; 10 bases line up with TRBD1. Germline CDR1 and CDR2: SGHRS and YFSETQ. This CDR3 spans 13 amino acids. Trimming took 4 bases from V and 6 from J; bases not matched to a gene: 4. Combining the CDR3 with reference TRBV5-1 and TRBJ2-7 gives the whole variable domain KAGVTQTPRYLIKTRGQQVTLSCSPISGHRSVSWYQQTPGQGLQFLFEYFSETQRNKGNFPGRFSGRQFSNSRSEMNVSTLELGDSALYLCASSMTGGGEQYFGPGTRLTVT.